The rows below give T cell receptor beta chains drawn from one sample of a study of shared clonotypes between healthy human individuals. The repertoire was sequenced with immunoSEQ multiplex PCR; TCRdb's copy has only in-frame clones and lacks some. The data hold fewer than 1 million clones, with about 96% observed a single time. The sequenced sample consisted of naive CD8+ T cells sorted from blood. These receptors were taken from a man aged 25 to 40 in good health. Both conserved end residues are part of each CDR3. A D gene is named only where the DNA matches it firmly.

v_gene: TRBV4-1; d_gene: -; j_gene: TRBJ2-7; CDR3nt: TGCGCCAGCAGCCAAGATTGGGGCTCTTTAGAGCAGTACTTC; CDR3aa: CASSQDWGSLEQYF
v_gene: TRBV2; d_gene: TRBD1; j_gene: TRBJ2-7; CDR3nt: TGTGCCACCAGCCCCAATCCGTGGGACAGGGGTAGTAACGAGCAGTACTTC; CDR3aa: CATSPNPWDRGSNEQYF
v_gene: TRBV19; d_gene: TRBD1; j_gene: TRBJ1-2; CDR3nt: TGTGCCAGTAGTATCGGACAGGCCACGCTAAACTATGGCTACACCTTC; CDR3aa: CASSIGQATLNYGYTF
v_gene: TRBV7-9; d_gene: -; j_gene: TRBJ2-3; CDR3nt: TGTGCCAGCAGCTTAGGTGCAGAGGAGGATACGCAGTATTTT; CDR3aa: CASSLGAEEDTQYF
v_gene: TRBV4-3; d_gene: TRBD1; j_gene: TRBJ2-1; CDR3nt: TGCGCCAGCAGCCAAGAGAGAGACAGGGTCACATACAATGAGCAGTTCTTC; CDR3aa: CASSQERDRVTYNEQFF
v_gene: TRBV5-4; d_gene: -; j_gene: TRBJ1-1; CDR3nt: TGTGCCAGCAGCTTGAACGCAATTGAAGCTTTCTTT; CDR3aa: CASSLNAIEAFF
v_gene: TRBV6-5; d_gene: -; j_gene: TRBJ2-7; CDR3nt: TGTGCCAGCAGTTTGCCGGGAGCCCAACGGTACGAGCAGTACTTC; CDR3aa: CASSLPGAQRYEQYF
v_gene: TRBV7-8; d_gene: -; j_gene: TRBJ1-1; CDR3nt: TGTGCCAGCAGCCCTGGAGGGGGCACTGAAGCTTTCTTT; CDR3aa: CASSPGGGTEAFF
v_gene: TRBV27; d_gene: -; j_gene: TRBJ2-1; CDR3nt: TGTGCCAGCAGTTTATGGGTCAGGGCCTACAATGAGCAGTTCTTC; CDR3aa: CASSLWVRAYNEQFF
v_gene: TRBV7-6; d_gene: -; j_gene: TRBJ2-1; CDR3nt: TGTGCCAGCAGCTCCGTCTCCTACAATGAGCAGTTCTTC; CDR3aa: CASSSVSYNEQFF
v_gene: TRBV27; d_gene: -; j_gene: TRBJ2-7; CDR3nt: TGTGCCAGCAGTTTAGCCGGGACCATCCGAGAGCAGTACTTC; CDR3aa: CASSLAGTIREQYF
v_gene: TRBV27; d_gene: TRBD2; j_gene: TRBJ2-7; CDR3nt: TGTGCCAGCAGTCCCCAGGGACTAGCGGGAGTAACACGCGAGCAGTACTTC; CDR3aa: CASSPQGLAGVTREQYF
v_gene: TRBV12-5; d_gene: -; j_gene: TRBJ1-2; CDR3nt: TGTGCTAGTGCCGACAGCTATGGCTACACCTTC; CDR3aa: CASADSYGYTF
v_gene: TRBV2; d_gene: TRBD1; j_gene: TRBJ2-7; CDR3nt: TGTGCCAGCAGTAACCCGGGACAGGGCCCCTACGAGCAGTACTTC; CDR3aa: CASSNPGQGPYEQYF
v_gene: TRBV10-3; d_gene: -; j_gene: TRBJ2-1; CDR3nt: TGTGCCATCAGTGAGCAGGGTACAAGGTCAACGAACAATGAGCAGTTCTTC; CDR3aa: CAISEQGTRSTNNEQFF
v_gene: TRBV7-3; d_gene: -; j_gene: TRBJ2-3; CDR3nt: TGTGCCAGCAGCTTTGCGGACACAGATACGCAGTATTTT; CDR3aa: CASSFADTDTQYF
v_gene: TRBV4-1; d_gene: TRBD1; j_gene: TRBJ1-5; CDR3nt: TGCGCCAGCAGCCAGGGGGGGCCGGACGGGACAGGGTTTGGCAATCAGCCCCAGCATTTT; CDR3aa: CASSQGGPDGTGFGNQPQHF
v_gene: TRBV27; d_gene: TRBD2; j_gene: TRBJ2-1; CDR3nt: TGTGCCAGCAGTTATAGCGGGAGGGTCCGGAATAATGAGCAGTTCTTC; CDR3aa: CASSYSGRVRNNEQFF
v_gene: TRBV2; d_gene: TRBD1; j_gene: TRBJ1-2; CDR3nt: TGTGCCAGCTGGACAGGGGTTGACTACACCTTC; CDR3aa: CASWTGVDYTF
v_gene: TRBV28; d_gene: TRBD2; j_gene: TRBJ2-3; CDR3nt: TGTGCCACACGACTAGCGGGAGACACAGATACGCAGTATTTT; CDR3aa: CATRLAGDTDTQYF
v_gene: TRBV7-3; d_gene: TRBD1; j_gene: TRBJ2-7; CDR3nt: TGTGCCAGCAGCCGGGACAGCGTCCTCTACGAGCAGTACTTC; CDR3aa: CASSRDSVLYEQYF
v_gene: TRBV11-3; d_gene: -; j_gene: TRBJ2-3; CDR3nt: TGTGCCAGCAGCGGATCGGACAAGGACACAGATACGCAGTATTTT; CDR3aa: CASSGSDKDTDTQYF